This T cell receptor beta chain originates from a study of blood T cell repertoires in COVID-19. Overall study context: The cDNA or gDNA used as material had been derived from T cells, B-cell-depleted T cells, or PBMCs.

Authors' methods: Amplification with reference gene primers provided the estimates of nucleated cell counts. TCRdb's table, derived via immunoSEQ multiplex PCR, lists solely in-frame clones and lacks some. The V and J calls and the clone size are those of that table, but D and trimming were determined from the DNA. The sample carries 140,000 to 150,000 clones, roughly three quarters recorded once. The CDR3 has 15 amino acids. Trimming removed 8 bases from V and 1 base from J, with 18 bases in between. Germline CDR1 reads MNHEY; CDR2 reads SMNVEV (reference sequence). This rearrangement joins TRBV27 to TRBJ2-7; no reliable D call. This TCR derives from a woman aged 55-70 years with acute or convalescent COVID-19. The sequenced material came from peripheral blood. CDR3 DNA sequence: TGTGCCAGCGGCACCACCCGAGGCGTTTCCTACGAGCAGTACTTC. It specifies CASGTTRGVSYEQYF.